This T cell receptor (beta chain) stems from a study of cytomegalovirus exposure and HLA in healthy donors. Study-level points and caveats: In a later analysis, TCR association rates varied by HLA locus: DRB1 most, HLA-C fewest.

Points on this clone: Its antigen is currently unknown.

A multiplex PCR was run with 60 Vbeta primers and 13 Jbeta primers. Using immunoSEQ multiplex PCR, the repertoire was profiled, and TCRdb retains in-frame clones only, with some absent. The sample lists about 150,000 clones; about 85% were seen once. CDR3 length: 15 residues. Trimming took 4 bases from V and 3 from J, leaving 18 bases between them. Germline CDR1 SQVTM, CDR2 ANQGSEA. The receptor comes from a man younger than 40 in good health and CMV-seropositive. The material sequenced was PBMCs. This rearrangement joins TRBV29-1 to TRBJ1-2, with D perhaps TRBD1 (5 bases). The CDR3 region is CSVAGTTDVDYGYTF. CDR3 DNA: TGCAGCGTTGCTGGGACTACGGACGTAGACTATGGCTACACCTTC.